This entry lists 25 T cell receptor beta chains sequenced from one sample in a study of control samples from healthy donors and cancer patients. Profiled with immunoSEQ multiplex PCR; TCRdb holds only in-frame clones, not every one. This sample carries 99,000 or so clones, 83% of them seen once, and the ten largest clones take roughly an eighth. Sequenced input: blood. The receptors stem from a woman aged 45-65 years in good health.

The CDR3 nucleotides read TGTGCCAGCAGTTATACAGGGGACTATGGCTACACCTTC. Translation gives CASSYTGDYGYTF. J is TRBJ1-2 and V is TRBV7-9, with 7 bases matching TRBD1. V dropped 6 bases and J dropped 3; count of bases not matched to a gene: 4. Germline values: CDR1 SEHNR, CDR2 FQNEAQ (reference sequence). This CDR3 region has 13 residues.

The chain links TRBV7-2 to TRBJ1-3; D remains unclear. V was pared by 0 bases and J by 3 bases, with 6 bases between. This CDR3 has 14 residues. CDR1 and CDR2 (germline): SGHTA, FQGNSA. CDR3 bases: TGTGCCAGCAGCTTAGCACAAGGTGGAAACACCATATATTTT. It encodes CASSLAQGGNTIYF.

This clone is a singleton in its sample. The rearrangement joins TRBV11-2 to TRBJ1-6; D gene uncertain. The CDR3 is 13 amino acids. Trimming shortened V by 5 bases and J by 10 bases, and 12 bases separated the two germline ends. Per the germline V gene, CDR1 is SGHAT and CDR2 is FQNNGV. CDR3 nucleotides: TGTGCCAGCAGCCTCTCAAGGGAGTCACCCCTCCACTTT. It translates to CASSLSRESPLHF.

The V call is TRBV18, the J call TRBJ1-3, with TRBD1 identical over 10 bases. The germline CDR1 and CDR2 sequences are KGHSH and LQKENI. The CDR3 contains 18 residues. V shed 1 base and J 4 bases; nucleotides not matched to a gene: 10. The CDR3 sequence: CASSPLEKGQGTGNTIYF. CDR3 sequence (DNA): TGTGCCAGCTCACCACTGGAAAAGGGACAGGGGACCGGAAACACCATATATTTT.

The V gene is TRBV11-2, the J gene TRBJ2-7; TRBD1 matches 7 bases. This CDR3 comprises 13 residues. The V gene's germline CDR1 is SGHAT and CDR2 FQNNGV. V lost 11 bases and J lost 4; bases outside the gene matches: 11. The CDR3 spells CAPPRGGNYEQYF. DNA of the CDR3: TGTGCCCCCCCCCGAGGGGGCAATTACGAGCAGTACTTC.

The chain joins TRBV18 to TRBJ2-5; perhaps TRBD2 as D (5 bases). The germline CDR1 and CDR2 sequences are KGHSH and LQKENI. Deletions cut 2 bases from V and 4 bases from J, with 11 bases between. This CDR3 is built from 14 residues. Written as DNA, the CDR3 is TGTGCCAGCTCACCATTCGGGGTCGGAGAGACCCAGTACTTC. Amino acid sequence: CASSPFGVGETQYF.

The CDR3: CASSPLLQAHGYTF. The CDR3, as DNA: TGCGCCAGCAGCCCACTACTCCAAGCCCATGGCTACACCTTC. This chain uses TRBV4-3 with TRBJ1-2; no firm D call. This CDR3 comprises 14 residues. Trimming stripped 4 bases from V and 6 bases from J, with 15 bases between. Germline loops: CDR1 LGHNA, CDR2 YSLEER.

V is TRBV7-2 and J is TRBJ2-5; TRBD2 matches 8 bases. The CDR3 is made up of 17 amino acids. V gave up 5 bases and J gave up 4 bases; unmatched junction bases: 15. CDR1 and CDR2 from the germline V gene are SGHTA and FQGNSA. The CDR3, as DNA: TGTGCCAGCAGCCCCTACCGGGGAAGCGGGGGTGGAGAGACCCAGTACTTC. Amino acids: CASSPYRGSGGGETQYF.

This clone was seen a single time. As DNA, the CDR3 is TGTGCCAGTAGTATATGGGGAGGCACCGGGGAGCTGTTTTTT. It is translated as CASSIWGGTGELFF. This chain links TRBV19 with TRBJ2-2, with D tentatively TRBD2 (6 bases). The CDR3 extends over 14 amino acids. V dropped 2 bases and J dropped 4 bases, with 8 bases sitting between them. Per the germline V gene, CDR1 is LNHDA and CDR2 is SQIVND (reference sequence).

This sequence joins TRBV6-5 and TRBJ2-3, with 7 bases aligning to TRBD2. Germline V CDR1 and CDR2: MNHEY, SVGAGI. Losses at the gene ends were 7 bases for V and 5 bases for J; bases not matched to a gene: 9. The CDR3 runs 14 residues. The CDR3 spells CASNLGLEGDTQYF. The CDR3 region has the DNA TGTGCCAGCAATCTAGGACTAGAGGGAGATACGCAGTATTTT.

Only one count was recorded for this clone. J is TRBJ2-1 and V is TRBV19; D assignment may be TRBD1 or TRBD2 (6 bases each). V dropped 7 bases and J dropped 1 base, with 11 bases sitting between them. The CDR3 contains 14 residues. CDR1 LNHDA and CDR2 SQIVND come from the germline V gene (reference sequence). Here the CDR3 DNA reads TGTGCCAGTACTAGGAGGGGGTCCTACAATGAGCAGTTCTTC. Translation: CASTRRGSYNEQFF.

V gene TRBV2 combines with J gene TRBJ1-3; a weak D match, TRBD1 (5 bases). Germline values: CDR1 SNHLY, CDR2 FYNNEI. The CDR3 extends over 12 amino acids. With 6 bases removed from V and 4 bases from J, the gap between germline ends came to 7 bases. CDR3 residues: CASRGPGNTIYF. DNA of the CDR3: TGTGCCAGCAGGGGGCCGGGAAACACCATATATTTT.

V and J are TRBV7-9 and TRBJ2-1; 9 nucleotides match TRBD2. The V gene's germline CDR1 is SEHNR and CDR2 FQNEAQ (reference sequence). The length of the CDR3 is 14 residues. V was pared by 1 base and J by 11 bases, with 6 bases of the junction left unmatched. This CDR3 is CASSLGGSGSKQFF. In DNA, the CDR3 is TGTGCCAGCAGCTTAGGTGGTAGCGGGAGTAAGCAGTTCTTC.

CDR3 nucleotide sequence: TGTGCCAGCAGTTTAGGACAGGGAGGTAATTCACCCCTCCACTTT. It translates to CASSLGQGGNSPLHF. The chain uses TRBV5-4 and TRBJ1-6; 8 nucleotides align to TRBD1. Losses at the gene ends were 5 bases for V and 6 bases for J; bases not matched to a gene: 7. CDR1 SGHNT and CDR2 YYREEE come from the germline V gene (reference sequence). The CDR3 runs to 15 residues.

The genes are TRBV3-1 (or the pseudogene TRBV3-2) and TRBJ1-2, with D unresolved. The germline V and J ends were trimmed by 4 bases and 1 base, with 16 bases remaining between them. In germline, CDR1 is LGHDT, CDR2 YNNKEL (reference sequence). CDR3 size: 16 residues. This chain's CDR3 is CASSPPTVDFNYGYTF. CDR3 in DNA: TGTGCCAGCAGCCCCCCGACGGTCGACTTTAACTATGGCTACACCTTC.

The chain employs TRBV2 and TRBJ1-5, with no clear D. CDR3 length: 15 residues. Germline CDR1 and CDR2: SNHLY and FYNNEI. V was pared by 4 bases and J by 0 bases, with 10 bases between. The CDR3 sequence is CASSVDQASNQPQHF. The DNA for the CDR3 is TGTGCCAGCAGTGTGGACCAAGCTAGCAATCAGCCCCAGCATTTT.

The genes are TRBV19 and TRBJ1-5; D is unresolved. The CDR3 covers 16 residues. The germline V gene has CDR1 LNHDA and CDR2 SQIVND (reference sequence). Trimming stripped 1 base from V and 3 bases from J, with 13 bases between. The CDR3 region has the DNA TGTGCCAGTAGTATAGCCCCCGGACGGAACAATCAGCCCCAGCATTTT. This gives the protein CASSIAPGRNNQPQHF.

In its sample, this clone was seen once. V and J are TRBV5-6 and TRBJ2-5; D may be TRBD2 (6 bases). Trimming stripped 3 bases from V and 0 bases from J, with 15 bases between. This CDR3 is built from 16 residues. The V gene's germline CDR1 is SGHDT and CDR2 YYEEEE. The DNA for the CDR3 is TGTGCCAGCAGCTCCAGGGAGGAGGGTTACCAAGAGACCCAGTACTTC. As protein: CASSSREEGYQETQYF.

The gene calls are TRBV28 and TRBJ2-7; 10 bases are a match to TRBD1. CDR1 is MDHEN and CDR2 is SYDVKM in the germline V gene. This CDR3 spans 14 amino acids. V lost 6 bases and J lost 5; bases outside the gene matches: 7. The CDR3 DNA is TGTGCCAGCAGACCGACAGGGGGCAGGGACGAGCAGTACTTC. It yields the protein CASRPTGGRDEQYF. Drawing the rest from reference TRBV28 and TRBJ2-7, the complete variable domain is DVKVTQSSRYLVKRTGEKVFLECVQDMDHENMFWYRQDPGLGLRLIYFSYDVKMKEKGDIPEGYSVSREKKERFSLILESASTNQTSMYLCASRPTGGRDEQYFGPGTRLTVT.

The CDR3: CASSLTSGYNEQFF. The DNA for the CDR3 is TGCGCCAGCAGCTTGACTAGCGGCTACAATGAGCAGTTCTTC. The gene calls are TRBV5-1 and TRBJ2-1; the match to TRBD2 covers 8 bases. Germline V gene data show CDR1 as SGHRS and CDR2 as YFSETQ. CDR3 size: 14 residues. After removal of 1 base from V and 3 bases from J, the junction contained 0 bases not matched to a gene.

In this sample, this clone turned up a few times. V gene TRBV19 combines with J gene TRBJ2-3; tentative D call: TRBD1 (6 bases). The CDR3 runs 14 residues. Between the trimmed V and J ends, which lost 3 bases and 5 bases, there was a span of 12 bases. Germline-derived CDR1 and CDR2 are LNHDA and SQIVND (reference sequence). The CDR3: CASSMGAGRDTQYF. CDR3 coding DNA: TGTGCCAGTAGTATGGGGGCAGGGAGAGATACGCAGTATTTT.

This chain joins TRBV6-2 or TRBV6-3 and TRBJ2-1, with TRBD2 matching 10 bases. CDR3 length equals 16 residues. Germline assignment: CDR1 MNHEY and CDR2 SVGEGT. Trimming cost V 2 bases and J 2 bases; bases outside gene matches: 3. CDR3 coding DNA: TGTGCCAGCAGTTACCTAGCGGGGGTAACCTACAATGAGCAGTTCTTC. This translates into CASSYLAGVTYNEQFF.

The chain carries TRBV19 and TRBJ1-3; no clear D. Germline loops: CDR1 LNHDA, CDR2 SQIVND (reference sequence). This CDR3 has 14 residues. V lost 3 bases and J lost 0, with 6 bases in between. The CDR3 nucleotides are TGTGCCAGTAGTATCGAGGGCTCTGGAAACACCATATATTTT. Its protein is CASSIEGSGNTIYF. Based on the CDR3 plus reference TRBV19 and TRBJ1-3, the full variable domain is DGGITQSPKYLFRKEGQNVTLSCEQNLNHDAMYWYRQDPGQGLRLIYYSQIVNDFQKGDIAEGYSVSREKKESFPLTVTSAQKNPTAFYLCASSIEGSGNTIYFGEGSWLTVV.

The chain is built from TRBV6-5 and TRBJ2-7, with 9 nucleotides matching TRBD1. The V gene end was trimmed by 6 bases and the J gene end by 4 bases; junction bases not matched to a gene: 10. This CDR3 contains 15 residues. CDR1 and CDR2 (germline): MNHEY, SVGAGI. This CDR3 reads CASRWGDRVIYEQYF. As DNA, the CDR3 is TGTGCCAGCAGATGGGGGGACAGGGTGATTTACGAGCAGTACTTC.

V usage is TRBV6-5 and J usage is TRBJ2-7; TRBD1 aligns across 9 bases. This CDR3 region has 14 residues. V lost 8 bases, J lost 6 bases, and 11 bases stayed unmatched. Germline V gives CDR1 MNHEY, CDR2 SVGAGI. As DNA, the CDR3 is TGTGCCAGCTCTCTGGGACAGGGTTTTGGCGAGCAGTACTTC. Translated: CASSLGQGFGEQYF.